Listed below are T cell receptor beta chains from one sample, sequenced in a study of blood T cell repertoires in COVID-19. The repertoire was sequenced with immunoSEQ multiplex PCR; TCRdb's copy has only in-frame clones and lacks some. The profile shows roughly 330,000 clones, 88% of them singletons. The sequencing sample was made of PBMCs or T cells enriched from blood (not recorded which). These receptors were collected from a man younger than 45 who had recovered from COVID-19. The CDR3 runs from the conserved cysteine through the conserved F or W. D genes are given only for firm matches. Part of the rows lack a size; the others show once, few, many or a class for expanded clones.

CDR3 DNA: TGTGCCAGCAGCGGGAGCGATACGCAGTATTTT; CDR3 protein: CASSGSDTQYF; clone size: -; J gene: TRBJ2-3; V gene: TRBV7-8; D gene: -
CDR3 DNA: TGTGCCAGCAGCCAAGAGGCAGGGGGAGGCTCTGGGGCCAACGTCCTGACTTTC; CDR3 protein: CASSQEAGGGSGANVLTF; clone size: -; J gene: TRBJ2-6; V gene: TRBV3-1/TRBV3-2; D gene: -
CDR3 DNA: TGTGCCTGGAGCGACAGCTCCTACGAGCAGTACTTC; CDR3 protein: CAWSDSSYEQYF; clone size: -; J gene: TRBJ2-7; V gene: TRBV30; D gene: -
CDR3 DNA: TGTGCCAGCAGCTTAGAGGAAAGGGGCTATGGCTACACCTTC; CDR3 protein: CASSLEERGYGYTF; clone size: -; J gene: TRBJ1-2; V gene: TRBV11-1; D gene: -
CDR3 DNA: TGTGCCAGCAGCTTAGAGGGACTCTATGGCTACACCTTC; CDR3 protein: CASSLEGLYGYTF; clone size: -; J gene: TRBJ1-2; V gene: TRBV7-9; D gene: -
CDR3 DNA: TGTGCCAGCAGCACCTACAGGGGAAGCTCCTACGAGCAGTACTTC; CDR3 protein: CASSTYRGSSYEQYF; clone size: once; J gene: TRBJ2-7; V gene: TRBV6-5; D gene: TRBD1
CDR3 DNA: TGTGCCAGCAGCTTACCGGTCACCTACGAGCAGTACTTC; CDR3 protein: CASSLPVTYEQYF; clone size: -; J gene: TRBJ2-7; V gene: TRBV2; D gene: -
CDR3 DNA: TGTGCCACCAGCACTGGACTTAGGAGCTCCTACGAGCAGTACTTC; CDR3 protein: CATSTGLRSSYEQYF; clone size: -; J gene: TRBJ2-7; V gene: TRBV15; D gene: -
CDR3 DNA: TGTGCCAGCAGTGAATCCCGTCTGAGCTCCTATAATTCACCCCTCCACTTT; CDR3 protein: CASSESRLSSYNSPLHF; clone size: -; J gene: TRBJ1-6; V gene: TRBV2; D gene: -
CDR3 DNA: TGTGCCAGCAGCTGGGGATTGGGGAGGGTCGACAATCAGCCCCAGCATTTT; CDR3 protein: CASSWGLGRVDNQPQHF; clone size: -; J gene: TRBJ1-5; V gene: TRBV11-2; D gene: -
CDR3 DNA: TGTGCCACCAGTGACCCCACTACCGGGACAGGTCAGCAGCCCCAGCATTTT; CDR3 protein: CATSDPTTGTGQQPQHF; clone size: -; J gene: TRBJ1-5; V gene: TRBV24-1; D gene: TRBD1
CDR3 DNA: TGCGCCAGCAGCGTGACTAGCCGCCAAGAGACCCAGTACTTC; CDR3 protein: CASSVTSRQETQYF; clone size: -; J gene: TRBJ2-5; V gene: TRBV5-1; D gene: TRBD2
CDR3 DNA: TGCGCCAGCAGCTGGGGGGCTAGCGGAGAAGAGACCCAGTACTTC; CDR3 protein: CASSWGASGEETQYF; clone size: -; J gene: TRBJ2-5; V gene: TRBV5-1; D gene: -
CDR3 DNA: TGTGCCAGCAGTTTTCTACAGGGTACTGAAGCTTTCTTT; CDR3 protein: CASSFLQGTEAFF; clone size: -; J gene: TRBJ1-1; V gene: TRBV27; D gene: -
CDR3 DNA: TGTGCCAGCAACAAACGACAGGGGTGGCGGGGCTACACCTTC; CDR3 protein: CASNKRQGWRGYTF; clone size: -; J gene: TRBJ1-2; V gene: TRBV6-5; D gene: TRBD1